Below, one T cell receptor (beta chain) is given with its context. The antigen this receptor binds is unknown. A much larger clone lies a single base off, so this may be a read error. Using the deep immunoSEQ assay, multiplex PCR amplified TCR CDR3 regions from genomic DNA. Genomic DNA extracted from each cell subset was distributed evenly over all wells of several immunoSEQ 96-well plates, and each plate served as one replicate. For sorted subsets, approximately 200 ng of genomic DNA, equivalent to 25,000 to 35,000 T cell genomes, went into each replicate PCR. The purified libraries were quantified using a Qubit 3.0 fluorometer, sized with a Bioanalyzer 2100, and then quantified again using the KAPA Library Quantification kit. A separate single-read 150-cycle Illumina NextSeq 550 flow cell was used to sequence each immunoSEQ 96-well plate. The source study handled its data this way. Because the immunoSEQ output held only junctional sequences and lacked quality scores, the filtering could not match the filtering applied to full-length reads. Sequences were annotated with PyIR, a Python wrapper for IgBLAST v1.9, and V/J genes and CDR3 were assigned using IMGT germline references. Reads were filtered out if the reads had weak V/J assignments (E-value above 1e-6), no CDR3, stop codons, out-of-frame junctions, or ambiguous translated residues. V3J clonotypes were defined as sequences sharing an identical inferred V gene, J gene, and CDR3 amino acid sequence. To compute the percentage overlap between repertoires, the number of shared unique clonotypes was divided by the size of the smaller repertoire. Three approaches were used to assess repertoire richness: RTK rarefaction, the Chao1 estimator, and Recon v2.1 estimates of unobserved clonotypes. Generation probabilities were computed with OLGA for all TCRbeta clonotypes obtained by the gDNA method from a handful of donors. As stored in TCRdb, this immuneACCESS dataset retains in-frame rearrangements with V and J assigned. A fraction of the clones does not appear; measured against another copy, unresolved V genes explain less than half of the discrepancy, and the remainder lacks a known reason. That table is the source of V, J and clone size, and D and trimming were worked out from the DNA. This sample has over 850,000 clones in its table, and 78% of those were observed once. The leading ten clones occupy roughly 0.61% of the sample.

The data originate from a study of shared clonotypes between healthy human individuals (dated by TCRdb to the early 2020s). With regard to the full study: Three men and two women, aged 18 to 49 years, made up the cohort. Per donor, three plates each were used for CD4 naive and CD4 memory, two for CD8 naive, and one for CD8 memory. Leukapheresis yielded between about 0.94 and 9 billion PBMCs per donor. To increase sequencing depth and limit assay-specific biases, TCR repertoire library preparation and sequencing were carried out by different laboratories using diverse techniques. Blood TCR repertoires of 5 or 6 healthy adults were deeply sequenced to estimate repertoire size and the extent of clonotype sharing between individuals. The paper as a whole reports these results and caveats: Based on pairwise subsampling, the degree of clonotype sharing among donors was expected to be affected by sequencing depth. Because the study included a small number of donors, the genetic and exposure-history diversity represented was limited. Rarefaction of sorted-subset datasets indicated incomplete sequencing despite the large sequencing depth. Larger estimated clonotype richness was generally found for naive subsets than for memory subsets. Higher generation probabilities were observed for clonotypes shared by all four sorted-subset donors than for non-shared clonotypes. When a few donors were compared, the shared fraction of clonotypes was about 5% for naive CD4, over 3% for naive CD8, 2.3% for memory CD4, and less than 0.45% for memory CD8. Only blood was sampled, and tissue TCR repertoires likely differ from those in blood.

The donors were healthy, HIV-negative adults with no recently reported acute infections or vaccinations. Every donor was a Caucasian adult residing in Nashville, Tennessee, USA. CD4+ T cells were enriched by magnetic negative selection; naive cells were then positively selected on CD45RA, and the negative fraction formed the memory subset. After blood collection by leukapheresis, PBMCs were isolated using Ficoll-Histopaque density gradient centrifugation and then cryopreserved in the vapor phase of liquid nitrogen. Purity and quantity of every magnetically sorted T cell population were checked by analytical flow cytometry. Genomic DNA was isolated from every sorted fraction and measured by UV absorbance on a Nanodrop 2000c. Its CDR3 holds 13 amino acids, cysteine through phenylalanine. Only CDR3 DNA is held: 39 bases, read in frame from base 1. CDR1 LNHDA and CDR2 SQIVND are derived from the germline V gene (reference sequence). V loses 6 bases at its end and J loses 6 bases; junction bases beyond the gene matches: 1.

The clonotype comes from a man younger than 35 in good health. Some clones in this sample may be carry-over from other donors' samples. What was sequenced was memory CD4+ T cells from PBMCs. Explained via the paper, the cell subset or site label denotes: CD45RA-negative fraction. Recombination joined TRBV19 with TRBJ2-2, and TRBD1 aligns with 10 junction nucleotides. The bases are TGTGCCAGTAGAGGGACAGGGGCCGGGGAGCTGTTTTTT. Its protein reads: CASRGTGAGELFF.